The present T cell receptor (beta chain) was sequenced within a study of monozygotic twins with inflammatory bowel disease (dated by TCRdb to between 2018 and 2021). Background on the whole study: The full study comprised around 30 monozygotic twin pairs: nine German pairs (four IBD-concordant, five IBD-discordant) and 19 IBD-discordant Danish pairs. Each individual had, on average, about 151 000 unique TCRalpha sequences and 181 000 unique TCRbeta sequences available for analysis. Within discordant pairs, disease-associated traits were sought mainly by comparing IBD patients with their genetically identical healthy co-twins.

The CDR3, cysteine through phenylalanine, is 15 amino acids long. Nucleotide data are not available. Taken from the germline V gene (reference sequence), the CDR1 and CDR2 loops are DFQATT and SNEGSKA. Receptor amplification or capture employed 5' RACE. Each TCR library was prepared from about 3.5 ug of total RNA. For each sample, cDNA synthesis was carried out in eight separate reactions using SMARTScribe reverse transcriptase. During cDNA synthesis, template switching introduced unique molecular identifiers that contained a 6-nucleotide sample barcode. Amplification of TCRalpha and TCRbeta cDNA involved two nested PCRs of 16 and 9 cycles, and each PCR was followed by bead purification. Before amplification, cDNA was treated with uracil DNA-glycosylase and purified using the QIAquick PCR purification kit. In the second PCR, Illumina TruSeq-compatible adapters and sample-specific barcodes were added. TapeStation and Qubit were used to check library quality and concentration, and around 5.3 ng of each library was pooled. Sequencing of pooled libraries was carried out on an Illumina HiSeq2500 single-index Rapid Run using 2 x 100 bp reads and custom sequencing primers. On the study's bioinformatics: MiGEC version 1.2.6 was used for UMI-based consensus assembly to correct PCR and sequencing errors. V(D)J alignment, clonotype assembly and CDR3 extraction were performed with MiXCR version 2.1.1. To normalise gene usage, clonotype sharing and MAIT/NKT TCR abundance, the top 1000, 10 000 and 20 000 clonotypes in each sample were analysed. After downsampling to 27 000 UMIs, diversity was calculated as the inverse Simpson index using the vegan R package. Paired Mann-Whitney U tests on discordant twin pairs were used, with Benjamini-Hochberg multiple-testing correction. Following TCRdb reprocessing, every CDR3 protein sequence forms one entry, and DNA is not provided. TCRdb assigned the V and J calls; the authors' analysis was not used. This sample's listing comprises 440,000 or so distinct CDR3 sequences. 2% to 3% of the sample is taken by the ten largest.

From each donor, an approximately 2.3 ml peripheral blood sample was collected into PAXgene tubes and kept at -80 degrees C. Without T cell sorting, total RNA was isolated from whole blood using the PAXgene blood miRNA kit on an automated QIAcube. Deep TCRalpha and TCRbeta repertoire profiling with unique molecular barcoding was performed on peripheral blood of monozygotic twin pairs concordant or discordant for inflammatory bowel disease. For every twin pair, smoking habits were documented, and each individual was categorised as a current, former or never smoker. Notes on this clonotype: It lacks a known antigen.

Overall study outcomes, separate from this receptor: IBD patients had lower TCRbeta repertoire diversity, measured by the inverse Simpson index, than their healthy co-twins. Compared with healthy twins, IBD patients had fewer clonotypes in common with other individuals, a difference most pronounced in patients showing signs of disease activity. The results gave no support for a single strong signal or clonotype linked to IBD. Distinction between different T cell subtypes could not be achieved in the analysis. Because patients received different immunosuppressive treatments, the repertoires may have picked up extra background noise and variability between individuals. No difference in repertoire similarity was observed between concordant and discordant twins, possibly owing to limited statistical power.

The sequenced sample was blood. The receptor chain draws on TRBV20-1 and TRBJ2-7; TCRdb selects TRBD1, and the lack of DNA leaves this call unchecked. The source of this sequence is a human donor with ulcerative colitis or Crohn's disease, or a healthy co-twin of an affected twin (not recorded which). The CDR3 protein sequence reads: CSARTPEGSSYEQYF.